This note documents a single T cell receptor beta chain sequence. Going by frequency alone, this clonotype is medium-sized (0.01 to 0.1%); a count is unavailable. Its binding antigen is unknown. This sample is part of a study of human CD8 memory T cell subsets (dated by TCRdb to 2020 to 2021). Concerning the study at large: To assess clonal relationships, the TCRbeta repertoires of stem-like (TSTEM), progenitor exhausted-like (TPEX) and effector memory CD8+ T cell subsets were compared. Over 5 donors each provided TSTEM, TPEX and effector memory subsets, from which TCRbeta repertoires were obtained.

A Human TCR Profiling Kit was used to prepare UMI-labeled 5' RACE TCRbeta libraries. The same number of PCR cycles was used to prepare all TCRbeta libraries in parallel. The authors' analysis ran thus. Each TCRbeta library contained between about 2,900 and 20,000 functional CDR3beta clonotypes. MIGEC 1.2.9 was used for UMI extraction and consensus assembly, with at least three reads per UMI being required. MiXCR 3.0.3 was used to extract the in-frame CDR3beta repertoires. Diversity metrics were computed in VDJtools 1.2.1 after downsampling each sample to 42,000 randomly selected UMIs. For the top 3,000 clones of each sample pair, the repertoire overlap metrics D, R and F2 were calculated in VDJtools. Through TCRdb reprocessing, the reads give one entry per CDR3 protein sequence; DNA is omitted. It is TCRdb's table, rather than the study itself, that gives the V and J calls and clone size. The sample has several thousand distinct CDR3 sequences on record. Roughly a quarter of the sample goes to the ten largest clones.

Density gradient separation was used to isolate peripheral blood mononuclear cells from healthy donor buffy coats. Negative magnetic separation using EasySep or MojoSort CD8+ T cell isolation kits was how the study enriched total CD8+ T cells. An RNeasy Mini Kit was used to extract total RNA from duplicate vials of roughly 150,000 sorted CD8+ T cells per subset. The PBMCs were used either fresh or after being cryopreserved in fetal bovine serum with roughly 9.2% DMSO. CD8+ T cell subsets were sorted to purity by fluorescence-activated cell sorting on a FACSAria III. The CDR3 runs 15 amino acids, cysteine and phenylalanine included. No DNA appears here. Taken from the germline V gene (reference sequence), the CDR1 and CDR2 loops are SEHNR and FQNEAQ. Summary of the overall study and its limitations: Based on Chao1 estimates, TSTEM subsets appeared to have greater repertoire diversity than TPEX subsets, which could potentially reflect a broader range of specificities. Only TCRbeta chains were sequenced, and repertoire comparisons were based on a handful of donors, with testing performed by paired t-tests and Bonferroni correction. Clonotypes were shared with effector memory cells by both stem-like subsets, but only minimal overlap was found between TSTEM and TPEX repertoires, suggesting distinct antigen spectra. TSTEM and TPEX subsets showed similarly high normalized Shannon-Wiener diversity, whereas effector memory subsets were comparatively less diverse.

The chain employs TRBV7-9 and TRBJ1-1. Sequencing was carried out using CD8+ T cells from PBMCs. The sequence was obtained from a human donor in good health. The CDR3 loop reads CASSAEHLMNTEAFF.